The text below deals with one TCR beta chain. V shed 1 base and J 8 bases; nucleotides not matched to a gene: 5. The CDR3 contains 16 residues. Germline V gene sequence: CDR1 LGHDT, CDR2 YNNKEL (reference sequence). Original processing notes: Using reference gene primer amplification, nucleated cell counts were estimated. The protocol was immunoSEQ multiplex PCR, while the TCRdb copy is restricted to in-frame clones and leaves out a portion. V and J calls and clone size come straight from that table; D and trimming were deduced from the DNA. The sample contains about 240,000 clones, 70% to 85% of which appear only once. This specimen belongs to a study of blood T cell repertoires in COVID-19. Study as a whole: The United States, Italy and Spain supplied acute and convalescent COVID-19 samples. Nucleic acid was either cDNA or gDNA, and it came from T cells, B-cell-depleted T cells, or PBMCs.

The V call is TRBV3-1 (or the pseudogene TRBV3-2), the J call TRBJ2-4, with 13 bases matching TRBD2. Sequenced material: peripheral blood. This receptor was obtained from a woman over 75 with acute or convalescent COVID-19. The CDR3 DNA sequence: TGTGCCAGCAGCCAAGCGGGGACTAGCGGGATGGACATTCAGTACTTC. Residues: CASSQAGTSGMDIQYF.